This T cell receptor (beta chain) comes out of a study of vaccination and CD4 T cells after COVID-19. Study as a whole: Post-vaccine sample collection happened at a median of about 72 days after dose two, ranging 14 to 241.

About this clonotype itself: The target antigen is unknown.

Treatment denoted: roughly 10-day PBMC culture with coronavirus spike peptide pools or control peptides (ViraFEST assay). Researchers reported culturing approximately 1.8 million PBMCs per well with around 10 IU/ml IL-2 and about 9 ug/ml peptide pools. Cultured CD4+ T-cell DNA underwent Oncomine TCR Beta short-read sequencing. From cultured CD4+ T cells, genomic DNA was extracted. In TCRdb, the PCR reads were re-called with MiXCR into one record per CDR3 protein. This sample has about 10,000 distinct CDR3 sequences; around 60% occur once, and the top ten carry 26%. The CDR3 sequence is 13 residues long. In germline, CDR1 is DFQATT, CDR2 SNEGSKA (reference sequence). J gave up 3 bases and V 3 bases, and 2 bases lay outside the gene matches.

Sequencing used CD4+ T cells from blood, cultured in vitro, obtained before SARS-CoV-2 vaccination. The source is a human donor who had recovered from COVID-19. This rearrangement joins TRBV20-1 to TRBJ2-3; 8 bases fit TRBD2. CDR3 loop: CSARREETDTQYF. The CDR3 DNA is TGCAGTGCTAGGCGGGAGGAAACAGATACGCAGTATTTT.